This entry lists 10 T cell receptor beta chains sequenced from one sample in a study of blood T cell repertoires in COVID-19. Assay: immunoSEQ multiplex PCR; the TCRdb copy retains only in-frame clones and omits some. This table has under 13,000 clones, 75% to 90% appearing once. The sample taken for sequencing was peripheral blood. These receptors were obtained from a man between 70 and 80 years old with active COVID-19.

The chain has TRBV10-1 and TRBJ2-1, with 12 bases lining up with TRBD2. Unmatched junction bases numbered 10, after V lost 3 bases and J lost 13 bases. The CDR3 runs 15 residues. Germline CDR1 WNHNN, CDR2 SYGVQD (reference sequence). The CDR3: CASSDRILAGGFQFF. The CDR3 DNA sequence: TGCGCCAGCAGTGATCGTATCCTAGCGGGGGGGTTCCAGTTCTTC.

This clone was seen a few times. The chain is built from TRBV6-5 and TRBJ1-4, with 10 positions matching TRBD1. Germline CDR1 is MNHEY and CDR2 is SVGAGI. The J segment lost 5 bases and the V segment lost 0 bases, leaving 3 bases of the junction unmatched. The CDR3 is made up of 16 amino acids. The CDR3: CASSYSMDRGNEKLFF. The CDR3, as DNA: TGTGCCAGCAGTTACTCGATGGACAGGGGGAATGAAAAACTGTTTTTT.

The chain joins TRBV7-9 to TRBJ2-1; D call uncertain. This CDR3 spans 15 amino acids. Germline assignment: CDR1 SEHNR and CDR2 FQNEAQ (reference sequence). Trimming took 2 bases from V and 0 from J, leaving 8 bases between them. CDR3 DNA sequence: TGTGCCAGCAGCTTACACGTGAGCTCCTACAATGAGCAGTTCTTC. Translated: CASSLHVSSYNEQFF.

The chain links TRBV4-3 to TRBJ2-1; TRBD2 agrees at 14 bases. The J segment lost 6 bases and the V segment lost 0 bases, leaving 10 bases of the junction unmatched. The CDR3 totals 19 residues. The germline V gene encodes CDR1 LGHNA and CDR2 YSLEER. CDR3 amino acids: CASSQDSKPGLAGVNEQFF. CDR3 nucleotide sequence: TGCGCCAGCAGCCAAGATTCCAAACCGGGACTAGCGGGGGTCAATGAGCAGTTCTTC.

This clone was seen a handful of times. This chain uses TRBV25-1 with TRBJ1-1; possibly TRBD1 for D (6 bases). This CDR3 is built from 12 residues. Per germline, CDR1 MGHDK and CDR2 SYGVNS. Trimming removed 4 bases at V and 12 bases at J, with 15 bases between. The CDR3 DNA reads TGTGCCAGCAGTGGGCTAGTCAGGGGCCCTTTCTTT. Its translation is CASSGLVRGPFF.

V is TRBV12-3 or TRBV12-4 and J is TRBJ1-6; perhaps TRBD1 as D (5 bases). The CDR3 is made up of 13 amino acids. V gave up 6 bases and J gave up 5 bases, with 8 bases separating them. Here the CDR3 DNA reads TGTGCCAGCAGGCGACAGAATAATTCACCCCTCCACTTT. Its protein is CASRRQNNSPLHF.

The chain links TRBV19 to TRBJ2-5, with D maybe TRBD1 (5 bases). Trimming took 7 bases from V and 2 from J, leaving 17 bases between them. CDR3 length: 15 amino acids. CDR1 and CDR2 from the germline V gene are LNHDA and SQIVND (reference sequence). CDR3 region: CASTEQLGVQETQYF. CDR3 coding DNA: TGTGCCAGTACTGAACAGTTAGGGGTGCAAGAGACCCAGTACTTC.

Only a few counts were recorded for this clone. The V and J genes are TRBV18 and TRBJ1-2; 7 bases align to TRBD1. V gave up 4 bases and J gave up 4 bases; unmatched junction bases: 3. Germline V gene lookup returns CDR1 KGHSH and CDR2 LQKENI. The CDR3 has 13 residues. Here the CDR3 reads CASSRTGSYGYTF. The CDR3 DNA follows: TGTGCCAGCTCACGGACAGGTTCCTATGGCTACACCTTC.

The chain recombines TRBV6-1 with TRBJ2-1; D is uncertain. V was clipped by 2 bases and J by 12 bases, with 5 bases between them. The CDR3 length is 10 residues. The germline V gene has CDR1 MNHNS and CDR2 SASEGT. The CDR3 loop reads CASSEYGQFF. The CDR3 nucleotides are TGTGCCAGCAGTGAATACGGGCAGTTCTTC.

The chain is built from TRBV7-9 and TRBJ2-7; the match to TRBD1 covers 11 bases. This CDR3 region has 15 residues. The J segment lost 3 bases and the V segment lost 5 bases, leaving 6 bases of the junction unmatched. Germline V gene sequence: CDR1 SEHNR, CDR2 FQNEAQ (reference sequence). The CDR3 DNA reads TGTGCCAGCAGCGGGGGACAGGGGGTTGGCTACGAGCAGTACTTC. This gives the protein CASSGGQGVGYEQYF.